This TCR beta chain stems from a study of blood T cell repertoires in COVID-19. The overall study: Sources were T cells, B-cell-depleted T cells, or PBMCs; the material itself was cDNA or gDNA.

Original processing notes: Amplification from reference gene primers served as the basis for estimated nucleated cell counts. Sequenced by immunoSEQ multiplex PCR; TCRdb stores in-frame clones only, minus some. The DNA gave D and trimming, while V, J and clone size come from that table. The sample records some 160,000 clones, 84% being singletons. The CDR3 totals 14 residues. V trimming: 7 bases; J trimming: 5 bases; junction bases outside the gene matches: 8. The germline gives CDR1 SGHTA, CDR2 FQGNSA. The V and J genes are TRBV7-2 and TRBJ2-5; 9 bases fit TRBD1. The receptor comes from a woman older than 75 with COVID-19, enrolled during active disease. Specimen: peripheral blood. CDR3 nucleotide sequence: TGTGCCAGCACCCTCTACAGGGGGCTCGAGACCCAGTACTTC. It translates to CASTLYRGLETQYF.